This T cell receptor (beta chain) was observed in a study of CD8+ T cells in alopecia areata. Study as a whole: Tofacitinib administration persisted for 6 to 18 months, succeeded by 6 months off drug.

Trimming shortened V by 6 bases and J by 3 bases, and 13 bases separated the two germline ends. This CDR3 is 13 amino acids long. In germline, CDR1 is SQVTM, CDR2 ANQGSEA. cDNA reverse transcribed from extracted RNA served as the sequencing template. Measured with immunoSEQ multiplex PCR; TCRdb has only the in-frame clones, and not every one. This table holds 100,000 to 150,000 clones, 58% found once. The J gene is TRBJ2-3, the V gene TRBV29-1, with D tentatively TRBD1 (8 bases). The receptor was isolated from a human donor with alopecia areata. The sequenced sample was CD4+ T cells sorted from blood, obtained at week 0. The CDR3 protein is CSVDRGGTDTQYF. Here the CDR3 DNA reads TGCAGCGTCGACAGGGGAGGGACAGATACGCAGTATTTT.